These T cell receptor beta chains were read from a single sample in a study of CD4 T cells in relation to SARS-CoV-2 and coronaviruses. Method: immunoSEQ multiplex PCR; TCRdb's copy keeps in-frame clones and lacks some. The data hold roughly 20,000 clones, with roughly 62% observed a single time. Antigen specificity for these receptors is unknown. The sequenced material came from CD4+ T cells from PBMCs, cultured in vitro. The receptors here all came from a human donor in good health. Each CDR3 is given with its conserved first and last residue. The D gene is left open where the match is weak.

TRBV6-2/TRBV6-3,TRBJ2-2,NA,CASSYSEQGRRHTGELFF,TGTGCCAGCAGTTACTCGGAACAGGGTCGACGCCACACCGGGGAGCTGTTTTTT
TRBV7-8,TRBJ2-7,NA,CASSLPGVYEQYF,TGTGCCAGCAGCTTGCCAGGCGTCTACGAGCAGTACTTC
TRBV2,TRBJ2-7,NA,CASRRDLGEQYF,TGTGCCAGCAGAAGGGACCTTGGCGAGCAGTACTTC
TRBV7-9,TRBJ2-1,TRBD2,CASRGSGRGYNEQFF,TGTGCCAGCAGGGGTAGCGGGAGAGGATACAATGAGCAGTTCTTC
TRBV11-2,TRBJ2-1,NA,CASSLVSGFYNEQFF,TGTGCCAGCAGCTTAGTTTCAGGGTTCTACAATGAGCAGTTCTTC
TRBV18,TRBJ1-4,NA,CASSRATNEKLFF,TGTGCCAGCTCACGCGCAACTAATGAAAAACTGTTTTTT
TRBV4-3,TRBJ2-6,NA,CASSQGVDGLSGANVLTF,TGCGCCAGCAGCCAAGGTGTGGACGGACTCTCTGGGGCCAACGTCCTGACTTTC
TRBV2,TRBJ2-5,TRBD1,CASSQGHPGGQETQYF,TGTGCCAGCAGTCAGGGACACCCAGGGGGACAAGAGACCCAGTACTTC
TRBV19,TRBJ2-3,TRBD1,CASSIYETGSTDTQYF,TGTGCCAGTAGTATATATGAGACAGGGAGCACAGATACGCAGTATTTT
TRBV12-3/TRBV12-4,TRBJ2-7,NA,CASSLGGSYEQYF,TGTGCCAGCAGTTTAGGCGGCTCCTACGAGCAGTACTTC
TRBV29-1,TRBJ2-3,TRBD2,CSVGQREQTDTQYF,TGCAGCGTTGGTCAGCGGGAGCAAACAGATACGCAGTATTTT